This TCR beta chain was found in a study of T cells in Graves' hyperthyroidism and ophthalmopathy. Study in general: It was at initial diagnosis, before any treatment, that peripheral blood was collected. Study results and limitations: Peripheral blood also featured most of the thyroid clonotypes expanded above 0.001.

Each diagnosis was grounded in clinical symptoms, serum thyroxine and TRAb, thyroid ultrasound, and orbital computed tomography. The germline V and J ends were trimmed by 8 bases and 0 bases, with 15 bases remaining between them. CDR3 length equals 15 residues. Germline CDR1 SGHTA, CDR2 FQGTGA. This clonotype has more than one count but fewer than ten. Its matching antigen is unknown. RNA transcripts served as the template for amplifying TCR beta CDR3 regions. HTBI primers were employed in a first-round RT-PCR of the TCR CDR3. MiXCR, run by TCRdb on the multiplex PCR reads, gives a single entry per CDR3 protein. The sample carries around 350,000 distinct CDR3 sequences, 13% recorded once.

Sequenced sample: blood. The sequence was obtained from a woman aged 18-30 years with Graves' hyperthyroidism. The chain couples TRBV7-3 to TRBJ2-3; no clear D gene. The CDR3 protein is CASSPIRGSTDTQYF. Written as DNA, the CDR3 is TGTGCCAGCTCTCCAATTCGAGGTAGCACAGATACGCAGTATTTT.